The 31 T cell receptor beta chains listed next were all sequenced from one sample in a study of read filtering for tumor transcriptome and immune sequencing. This library used roughly 400 ng RNA and molecular barcoded adaptors spanning alpha/delta and beta/gamma chains. A single record per CDR3 protein comes from TCRdb applying MiXCR to the reads. Of 35,000 to 50,000 distinct CDR3 sequences listed, 13% to 15% were seen once; the top ten hold 6.5% to 8.5%. Sequencing was done on a sample of a population of CD138-negative cells sorted from bone marrow. The receptors originated from a donor at least 40 years old with multiple myeloma.

This clonotype was observed at least ten times. The V and J genes are TRBV11-2 and TRBJ1-1; 8 nucleotides align to TRBD1. CDR1 and CDR2 from the germline V gene are SGHAT and FQNNGV. The CDR3 extends over 16 amino acids. Losses at the gene ends were 5 bases for V and 0 bases for J; bases not matched to a gene: 8. The CDR3 DNA follows: TGTGCCAGCAGCCAAAGGGAGACAGGGGTGAACACTGAAGCTTTCTTT. As protein: CASSQRETGVNTEAFF.

Turning to this clonotype: One junction end disagrees with the germline gene, perhaps due to a read error. V gene TRBV4-1 combines with J gene TRBJ2-2, with TRBD2 matching 15 bases. The germline V gene has CDR1 MGHRA and CDR2 YSYEKL. The CDR3 has 19 residues. The CDR3 bases are TGCGCCAGCAGCCCGATCGGACTAGCGGGAGGGCTCGGCACCGGGGAGCGGTTATTT. Residues: CASSPIGLAGGLGTGERLF.

This clonotype came up a few times. Germline is not matched at one junction end, which may reflect a read error. The rearrangement joins TRBV4-1 to TRBJ2-1; tentatively, D is TRBD2 (6 bases). The CDR3 has 16 residues. From germline, CDR1 is MGHRA and CDR2 YSYEKL. Here the CDR3 reads CAISQEEGLSYNEQFF. The CDR3 DNA follows: TGCGCCATCAGCCAAGAGGAGGGACTCTCCTACAATGAGCAGTTCTTC.

This clonotype was counted many times. The gene calls are TRBV4-1 and TRBJ2-7; D gene uncertain. The CDR3 spans 15 residues. Deletions cut 1 base from V and 0 bases from J, with 10 bases between. The germline V gene has CDR1 MGHRA and CDR2 YSYEKL. The CDR3 here is CASSQVGRSSYEQYF. CDR3 coding DNA: TGCGCCAGCAGCCAAGTGGGCAGGAGCTCCTACGAGCAGTACTTC.

The table lists this clonotype with many counts. This chain uses TRBV6-5 with TRBJ2-3, with 9 nucleotides matching TRBD1. V shed 5 bases, J shed 1 base, and the junction held 1 base outside the gene matches. This CDR3 has 14 amino acids. Germline values: CDR1 MNHEY, CDR2 SVGAGI. The CDR3 loop reads CASSRTGGTDTQYF. The DNA for the CDR3 is TGTGCCAGCAGTCGGACAGGGGGCACAGATACGCAGTATTTT.

This clonotype was seen a few times. Written as DNA, the CDR3 is TGTGCCAGCAGCTCCATAGCGGGGTTGGGGACAGATACGCAGTATTTT. Translating it yields CASSSIAGLGTDTQYF. This chain joins TRBV7-3 and TRBJ2-3, with TRBD2 identical over 8 bases. Germline CDR1 SGHTA, CDR2 FQGTGA. This CDR3 region has 16 residues. Trimming took 4 bases from V and 3 from J; bases not matched to a gene: 9. Filled out from reference TRBV7-3 and TRBJ2-3, the complete variable domain reads GAGVSQTPSNKVTEKGKYVELRCDPISGHTALYWYRQSLGQGPEFLIYFQGTGAADDSGLPNDRFFAVRPEGSVSTLKIQRTERGDSAVYLCASSSIAGLGTDTQYFGPGTRLTVL.

Notes on this clonotype: A read error is possible here, since a much larger clone lies one base away. The rearrangement uses TRBV29-1 and TRBJ2-7, with unresolved D. Looked up from germline, CDR1 is SQVTM and CDR2 is ANQGSEA. The V gene lost 2 bases and the J gene lost 2 bases, with 7 bases spanning the gap. The CDR3 has 12 residues. CDR3 sequence: CSVETPAYEQYF. CDR3 in DNA: TGCAGCGTTGAAACTCCTGCCTACGAGCAGTACTTC.

This clonotype was counted many times. The rearrangement uses TRBV30 and TRBJ2-3; 7 bases line up with TRBD1. Germline CDR1 is GTSNPN and CDR2 is SVGIG (reference sequence). Trimming took 1 base from V and 2 from J; bases not matched to a gene: 6. There are 15 residues in the CDR3. The CDR3 is CAWSGQGPNTDTQYF. The DNA for the CDR3 is TGTGCCTGGAGTGGACAGGGCCCTAACACAGATACGCAGTATTTT.

The table lists this clonotype with many counts. The chain employs TRBV3-1 and TRBJ2-1; TRBD1 aligns across 7 bases. J was trimmed by 7 bases and V by 2 bases; bases with no gene match: 11. Germline-derived CDR1 and CDR2 are LGHDT and YNNKEL (reference sequence). The CDR3 covers 16 residues. The CDR3 coding sequence is TGTGCCAGCAGCCAATTCCTACGAGGCAGGGGGAATGAGCAGTTCTTC. The encoded protein is CASSQFLRGRGNEQFF.

This clonotype has at least ten counts. The V and J genes are TRBV6-5 and TRBJ2-3; a weak D match, TRBD2 (6 bases). CDR3 size: 14 residues. Trimming stripped 6 bases from V and 4 bases from J, with 14 bases between. Germline lookup yields CDR1 MNHEY and CDR2 SVGAGI. The CDR3 DNA is TGTGCCAGCAGGCCTATACAGCGGGCAGATACGCAGTATTTT. It specifies CASRPIQRADTQYF.

By sample share, this clonotype is medium-sized (0.01 to 0.1%). The rearrangement joins TRBV12-3 or TRBV12-4 to TRBJ1-1; perhaps TRBD1 as D (5 bases). The ends were cut back, 7 bases at V and 0 bases at J, with 30 bases in the middle. The CDR3 runs to 20 residues. The CDR3, as DNA: TGTGCCAGCACCGAAAACCTCTACAGGCCAACGGGGGTCATGAACACTGAAGCTTTCTTT. Translating gives CASTENLYRPTGVMNTEAFF.

Ten or more counts support this clonotype. CDR3 loop: CASSLLPSGGNEQFF. The CDR3 nucleotides read TGTGCCAGCAGCTTATTACCTAGCGGGGGCAATGAGCAGTTCTTC. This chain joins TRBV7-8 and TRBJ2-1; 10 bases line up with TRBD2. The length of the CDR3 is 15 residues. CDR1 is SGHVS, CDR2 FQNEAQ, per germline. V was clipped by 2 bases and J by 6 bases; unmatched bases: 4.

The chain links TRBV9 to TRBJ2-3; the D is unclear. This CDR3 is built from 12 residues. Trimming removed 3 bases at V and 1 base at J, with 3 bases between. Germline loops: CDR1 SGDLS, CDR2 YYNGEE. The CDR3 DNA sequence: TGTGCCAGCAGCGGCCGCACAGATACGCAGTATTTT. This codes for CASSGRTDTQYF.

In its sample, this clonotype was seen many times. The gene calls are TRBV6-6 and TRBJ2-1; maybe TRBD1 (6 bases). This CDR3 is built from 13 residues. With 2 bases removed from V and 4 bases from J, the gap between germline ends came to 6 bases. Germline V gene lookup returns CDR1 MNHNY and CDR2 SVGAGI (reference sequence). CDR3 coding DNA: TGTGCCAGCAGTTACAGGGGGTACAATGAGCAGTTCTTC. It encodes CASSYRGYNEQFF.

This clonotype was counted many times. CDR3 region: CASSPRGNTGELFF. The CDR3 nucleotides read TGTGCCAGCAGCCCACGGGGGAACACCGGGGAGCTGTTTTTT. V gene TRBV12-3 or TRBV12-4 combines with J gene TRBJ2-2; possibly TRBD2 for D (5 bases). V was trimmed by 6 bases and J by 1 base, leaving 9 bases between them. The CDR3 is 14 residues long.

About this clonotype itself: Given the absence of the conserved phenylalanine or tryptophan at the CDR3 end, a read error is likely. The chain couples TRBV10-1 to TRBJ2-3; a weak D match, TRBD1 (7 bases). Trimming took 8 bases from V and 6 from J, leaving 12 bases between them. Germline lookup yields CDR1 WNHNN and CDR2 SYGVQD (reference sequence). This CDR3 has 12 residues. CDR3 in amino acids: CASGDSGDTQYS. DNA for the CDR3: TGCGCCAGCGGGGACAGCGGGGATACGCAGTATTCC.

This clonotype appeared a few times. This may be a read error, as it is one base from a much larger clone. The rearrangement joins TRBV6-6 to TRBJ1-1; unclear D gene. Germline values: CDR1 MNHNY, CDR2 SVGAGI (reference sequence). The CDR3 sequence is 13 residues long. The CDR3 reads CAGSYGQQTEAFF. The CDR3 DNA reads TGTGCCGGCAGTTACGGGCAGCAAACCGAAGCTTTCTTT.

At least ten counts were recorded for this clonotype. CDR3 nucleotides: TGTGCCAGTACAAGACTAGCGGGGGATTTGGGCATTCAGTACTTC. Translating it yields CASTRLAGDLGIQYF. V and J are TRBV19 and TRBJ2-4; 12 bases map to TRBD2. The V and J ends lost 7 bases and 9 bases, in that order; junction bases with no gene match: 10. This CDR3 contains 15 residues. CDR1 and CDR2 from the germline V gene are LNHDA and SQIVND (reference sequence).

This clonotype was counted at least ten times. The chain carries TRBV27 and TRBJ1-1, with 7 bases lining up with TRBD1. The CDR3 has 15 residues. Germline V gives CDR1 MNHEY, CDR2 SMNVEV (reference sequence). V shed 4 bases, J shed 5 bases, and the junction held 10 bases outside the gene matches. The CDR3 region is CASSSLTGFGTEAFF. The CDR3 DNA is TGTGCCAGCAGTTCACTGACAGGGTTTGGGACTGAAGCTTTCTTT.

This clonotype was seen a handful of times. This may stem from a read error, because a much larger clone lies one nucleotide away. J is TRBJ2-3 and V is TRBV27; TRBD1 is a possible D gene (5 bases). The germline CDR1 and CDR2 sequences are MNHEY and SMNVEV (reference sequence). The CDR3 contains 14 residues. The CDR3 sequence is CASSFGPNTGTQYF. In DNA form, the CDR3 reads TGTGCCAGCAGTTTTGGACCCAACACAGGTACGCAGTATTTT.

This clonotype has a handful of counts. Compared with germline, one end of the junction differs, possibly owing to a read error. The V call is TRBV29-1, the J call TRBJ1-1; D gene ambiguous. The CDR3 runs to 12 residues. Germline V gene sequence: CDR1 SQVTM, CDR2 ANQGSEA. The CDR3 bases are TGCAGCGTTGACGAAGGGAACACTGAAGCTTCCTTT. Protein product: CSVDEGNTEASF.

In this sample, this clonotype turned up a few times. The J gene is TRBJ2-1, the V gene TRBV29-1; D uncertain. Per germline, CDR1 SQVTM and CDR2 ANQGSEA. The CDR3 has 10 residues. V was shortened by 3 bases and J by 5 bases, with 2 bases between the two germline ends. The CDR3 DNA is TGCAGCGTTGACCACAATGAGCAGTTCTTC. The encoded protein is CSVDHNEQFF.

With respect to this clonotype: This may come from a read error, since a much larger clone is one base off. This likely comes from a read error, as the CDR3 has no conserved phenylalanine or tryptophan at its end. The CDR3 region is CASLRAEGWADTQYL. Written as DNA, the CDR3 is TGTGCCAGCTTGAGGGCCGAGGGTTGGGCAGATACGCAGTATCTT. The chain links TRBV6-1 to TRBJ2-3; D perhaps matches TRBD2 (5 bases). The germline gives CDR1 MNHNS, CDR2 SASEGT. Trimming cost V 8 bases and J 4 bases, with 19 bases left between them. This CDR3 spans 15 amino acids.

A note on this clonotype: A much larger clone is a single base away; this may be a read error. Lacking the conserved final phenylalanine or tryptophan, this CDR3 likely reflects a read error. The CDR3: CASSLKGYSGANVLTS. CDR3 coding DNA: TGTGCCAGCAGCTTAAAAGGTTACTCTGGGGCCAACGTCCTGACTTCC. This sequence joins TRBV11-3 and TRBJ2-6; D is unresolved. In germline, CDR1 is SGHNT, CDR2 YENEEA. The CDR3 is 16 amino acids. V gave up 2 bases and J gave up 0 bases, with 8 bases separating them.

This clonotype was picked up many times. The chain employs TRBV7-9 and TRBJ2-2; the D gene could be TRBD1 or TRBD2 (5 bases each). The CDR3 covers 17 residues. V dropped 5 bases and J dropped 4 bases, with 20 bases sitting between them. Germline lookup yields CDR1 SEHNR and CDR2 FQNEAQ (reference sequence). CDR3 nucleotide sequence: TGTGCCAGCAGCCCAAAGAGTGCGTGGGGGAGCACCGGGGAGCTGTTTTTT. It yields the protein CASSPKSAWGSTGELFF.

The chain is built from TRBV12-3 or TRBV12-4 and TRBJ2-2; D might be TRBD1 (6 bases). The V end was cut by 1 base, the J end by 6 bases, with 9 bases between. This CDR3 region has 14 residues. The CDR3 nucleotides read TGTGCCAGCAGTTTAGGAACAGGGTCCGGGGAGCTGTTTTTT. It yields the protein CASSLGTGSGELFF.

This rearrangement joins TRBV10-3 to TRBJ2-7, with 11 nucleotides matching TRBD1. Germline lookup yields CDR1 ENHRY and CDR2 SYGVKD. With V trimmed by 8 bases and J by 3 bases, 6 bases remained unmatched. The CDR3 is made up of 14 amino acids. CDR3 sequence reads: CAISPGQGDYEQYF. The CDR3 nucleotides read TGTGCCATCTCCCCGGGACAGGGGGACTACGAGCAGTACTTC.

This clonotype is medium-sized in the sample. CDR3 sequence reads: CASSFTHVRDDEQFF. Written as DNA, the CDR3 is TGTGCCAGCAGCTTCACTCACGTCAGGGACGATGAGCAGTTCTTC. The chain recombines TRBV7-2 with TRBJ2-1; D is tentatively TRBD1 or TRBD2 (5 bases each). The germline V gene encodes CDR1 SGHTA and CDR2 FQGNSA. There are 15 residues in the CDR3. Trimming stripped 3 bases from V and 8 bases from J, with 17 bases between.

As regards this clonotype: With only one base between it and a far larger clone, this is likely a read error. Because the CDR3 is missing its conserved closing phenylalanine or tryptophan, this is likely a read error. The chain uses TRBV12-3 or TRBV12-4 and TRBJ1-2; 7 nucleotides align to TRBD1. J was trimmed by 2 bases and V by 6 bases; bases with no gene match: 3. The CDR3 runs 13 residues. The CDR3 reads CASRGQLNYGYTS. In DNA, the CDR3 is TGTGCCAGCAGGGGACAGCTGAACTATGGCTACACCTCC.

V gene TRBV11-2 combines with J gene TRBJ1-1; possibly TRBD1 for D (5 bases). This CDR3 has 16 amino acids. V was shortened by 4 bases and J by 1 base, with 16 bases between the two germline ends. Germline lookup yields CDR1 SGHAT and CDR2 FQNNGV. CDR3 protein: CASSSRGDSWNTEAFF. The CDR3 bases are TGTGCCAGCAGCTCTAGAGGCGACAGCTGGAACACTGAAGCTTTCTTT.

Remarks on this clonotype: Since a much larger clone is just one base distant, this may be a read error. V usage is TRBV2 and J usage is TRBJ2-1; D is ambiguous. The CDR3 spans 13 residues. CDR1 SNHLY and CDR2 FYNNEI come from the germline V gene. The CDR3 here is CASSVESNNERFF. CDR3 nucleotides: TGTGCCAGCAGTGTGGAATCAAACAATGAGCGGTTCTTC.